The T cell receptor (beta chain) under discussion was sequenced for a study of T cell responses to AZD1222 COVID-19 vaccine. Sequencing was performed with immunoSEQ multiplex PCR; in TCRdb, only in-frame clones are kept and a portion is missing. The table includes 20,000 to 25,000 clones, roughly 86% detected once. The study's findings and limits: CD4 TCRs linked to vaccination spanned spike, dominating at 160-218 and 743-854. Close to half of all spike-specific TCRs reportedly target regions of the variants that are unmutated. Baseline serostatus was positive in only a handful of AZD1222 recipients.

Combined were second doses at about 4 or about 12 weeks. This clone was found once. Antigen specificity is unknown. The input for sequencing was peripheral blood, taken 28 days after the second AZD1222 dose. The receptor's source is an adult who received the AZD1222 COVID-19 vaccine.

CDR3 DNA: TGTGCCAGCAGTTACTACCCTCAGGTTAACACTGAAGCTTTCTTT. Amino acids: CASSYYPQVNTEAFF. This chain joins TRBV6-5 and TRBJ1-1; D gene unclear. Deletions cut 1 base from V and 2 bases from J, with 11 bases between. Looked up from germline, CDR1 is MNHEY and CDR2 is SVGAGI. The CDR3 has 15 amino acids.